Sequencing of this TCR beta chain was carried out in a study of blood T cell repertoires in COVID-19 (dated by TCRdb to the early 2020s). Turning to the overall study: The collaborator samples originated in the United States, Italy and Spain and spanned the acute and convalescent phases of COVID-19. The prospective study material was composed of cDNA or gDNA derived from T cells, B-cell-depleted T cells, or PBMCs. The dataset comprised deeply sampled blood TCRbeta repertoires from subjects exposed to, actively infected with, or recovered from COVID-19. The repertoires were released in a freely available public database meant as a resource for research on the immune response to SARS-CoV-2. The samples were drawn from two sources: the first 160 participants of the ongoing ImmuneRACE study, and about 1,300 subjects contributed by 6 global collaborators. The sample metadata nearly always contained a de-identified subject ID, COVID-19 status, age in years and sex. Where available, HLA class I and class II types were obtained from metadata supplied by the sample provider rather than from assay-based typing. Results and caveats for the whole study, not just this receptor: Clinical and demographic metadata were provided uncurated, with the amount varying by source and participant.

TCRbeta CDR3 regions were amplified from genomic DNA using the immunoSEQ Assay, a bias-controlled multiplex PCR. As for how the authors treated the data: The number of nucleated cells in each sample was estimated from the amplification of reference gene primers within the assay. To quantify the absolute abundance of each unique TCRbeta CDR3 rearrangement, sequence reads were collapsed and filtered. For each sample, productive Simpson clonality was calculated as the square root of Simpson's diversity index over productive rearrangements. Held by TCRdb, this immuneACCESS table contains in-frame sequences only and omits some clones. Under half of the omission traces to an unresolved V gene where checked; the cause of the rest is unknown. V and J calls and clone size come straight from that table; D and trimming were deduced from the DNA. This sample holds over 150,000 clones; roughly 88% were observed only once. Under 3% of the sample belongs to the ten largest clones.

The germline ends are 12 bases apart after V is trimmed by 3 bases and J by 0 bases. CDR1 and CDR2 (SGHTA, FQGNSA) derive from the germline V gene. The CDR3 starts with the cysteine, ends with the phenylalanine, and has 16 residues. Left in the record is the CDR3 DNA by itself, 48 bases read in frame from the first base. Concerning this clone: No antigen is known for it. The input lacks base qualities; no much larger clone sits a single base away.

Each collaborating institution followed its own protocols to collect whole blood in K2EDTA tubes. Collaborator samples were shipped for TCRbeta analysis as frozen whole blood, isolated PBMCs, or DNA extracted from either sample type. The TCR comes from a woman aged 55-75 years with acute or convalescent COVID-19. The sequenced sample consisted of peripheral blood. This chain joins TRBV7-2 to TRBJ2-1; the D gene identity is not certain. The nucleotides are TGTGCCAGCAGCTTCCCCCGCCCCAGCTCCTACAATGAGCAGTTCTTC. Translated, this gives CASSFPRPSSYNEQFF.